The text below deals with one TCR beta chain. The data originate from a study of CD8 T cells in Susac syndrome. RNA totalling 0.5 to 1 ug underwent reverse transcription with random hexamers. One entry per CDR3 protein results from TCRdb running MiXCR on the immunoSEQ multiplex PCR reads. The sample lists about 210,000 distinct CDR3 sequences; 95% were seen once. The CDR3 totals 13 residues. CDR1 is SGHTA and CDR2 is FQGTGA in the germline V gene. V lost 5 bases, J lost 6 bases, and 12 bases lay in between. This TCR came from a human donor in good health. V is TRBV7-3 and J is TRBJ2-3; D unclear. The sequenced sample was CD4+ T cells from PBMCs. CDR3 residues: CASSPLPDDTQYF. CDR3 bases: TGTGCCAGCAGCCCCCTACCGGACGATACGCAGTATTTT.